The source of this T cell receptor (beta chain) is a study of T cell repertoires in aging, cancer and after chemotherapy. The template was genomic DNA from peripheral blood, not RNA. This clonotype was detected only a few times. The antigen remains unidentified. Broader study findings: In healthy donors, age-related TCR diversity loss mainly reflected lost richness.

TRB rearrangements spanning V, D and J were amplified using mixed TRB-A/B primers. TCRdb re-analysed the multiplex PCR reads in MiXCR, keeping a single row per CDR3 protein. The sample lists over 15,000 distinct CDR3 sequences, roughly two fifths seen once, with under 20% in the top ten. Input material: blood. The source is a human donor with a solid tumor.

The CDR3 bases are TGTGCCAGTAGATCCCCACAGCCCACTGAAGCTTTCTTT. Amino acids: CASRSPQPTEAFF. This chain joins TRBV19 and TRBJ1-1; D not certain. Deletions cut 6 bases from V and 4 bases from J, with 12 bases between. The CDR3 consists of 13 residues. In germline, CDR1 is LNHDA, CDR2 SQIVND (reference sequence).